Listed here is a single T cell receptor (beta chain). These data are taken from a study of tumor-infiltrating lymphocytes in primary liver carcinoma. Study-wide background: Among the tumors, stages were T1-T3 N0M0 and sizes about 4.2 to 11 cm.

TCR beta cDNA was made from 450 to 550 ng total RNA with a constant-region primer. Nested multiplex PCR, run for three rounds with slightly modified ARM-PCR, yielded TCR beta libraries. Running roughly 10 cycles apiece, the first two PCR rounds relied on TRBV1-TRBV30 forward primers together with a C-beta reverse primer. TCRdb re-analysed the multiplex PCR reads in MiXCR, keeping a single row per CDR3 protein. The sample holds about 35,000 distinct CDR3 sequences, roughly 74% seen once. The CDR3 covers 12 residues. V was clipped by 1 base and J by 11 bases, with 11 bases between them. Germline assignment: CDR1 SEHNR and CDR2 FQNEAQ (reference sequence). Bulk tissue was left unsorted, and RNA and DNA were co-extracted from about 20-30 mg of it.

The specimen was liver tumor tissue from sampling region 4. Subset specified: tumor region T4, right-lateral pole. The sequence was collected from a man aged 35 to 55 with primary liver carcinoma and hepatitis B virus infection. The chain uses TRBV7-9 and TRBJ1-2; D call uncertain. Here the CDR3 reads CASSLGNYDYTF. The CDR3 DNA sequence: TGTGCCAGCAGCTTAGGGAACTATGATTACACCTTC.